This T cell receptor (beta chain) appears in the sequencing data of a study of radiation and T cells in renal cell carcinoma. Treatment: treatment-naive control, cytoreductive nephrectomy. Controls were unirradiated tumors from treatment-naive cytoreductive nephrectomy patients. Control tumor donors were several females and about a dozen males, median age about 50 years. Study results and limitations: Irradiated tumors held more dominant CDR3 motifs than control tumors. Top 100 clonotypes averaged around 50% in irradiated versus roughly 43% in nephrectomy-only tumors.

This table comes from immunoSEQ multiplex PCR, and its TCRdb copy is limited to in-frame clones, with some not included. The sample includes about 14,000 clones, roughly 54% seen only once; the top ten take approximately 10%. A word on this clone: Its antigen is currently unknown.

The ends lost 4 bases at V and 1 base at J; junction bases unmatched: 9. Germline V gives CDR1 SEHNR, CDR2 FQNEAQ (reference sequence). The CDR3 runs to 16 residues. The receptor's source is a man aged 45-65 years with renal cell carcinoma. This sample comprised tumor tissue, obtained from a patient whose treatment was nephrectomy without radiotherapy. The chain links TRBV7-9 to TRBJ1-1; 7 bases agree with TRBD1. CDR3 bases: TGTGCCAGCAGCTCTTGGGAAGGGGGCGAGAACACTGAAGCTTTCTTT. Protein sequence: CASSSWEGGENTEAFF.